The rows below give T cell receptor beta chains drawn from one sample of a study of blood T cell repertoires in COVID-19. Measured with immunoSEQ multiplex PCR; TCRdb has only the in-frame clones, and not every one. Found here are 70,000 to 90,000 clones, around 86% of them singletons; the top ten hold about 3.8%. Sequencing used peripheral blood. The source is a man between 60 and 75 years old with acute or convalescent COVID-19. CDR3s include the opening cysteine and the closing phenylalanine or tryptophan. The order of the fields is clone size, D gene, V gene, J gene, CDR3 protein, CDR3 DNA. D genes are given only for firm matches. A clone size is listed for some rows: how often the clone was seen (once, few, many), or a class if it is expanded.

clone_size: -
d_call: -
v_call: TRBV10-3
j_call: TRBJ1-3
cdr3_aa: CAISGAPGNTIYF
cdr3_nt: TGTGCCATCAGTGGCGCTCCTGGAAACACCATATATTTT

clone_size: few
d_call: -
v_call: TRBV5-1
j_call: TRBJ1-1
cdr3_aa: CASSQGFLNTEAFF
cdr3_nt: TGCGCCAGCAGCCAGGGCTTCCTGAACACTGAAGCTTTCTTT

clone_size: -
d_call: -
v_call: TRBV21-1
j_call: TRBJ2-1
cdr3_aa: CASSRIGGNEQFF
cdr3_nt: TGTGCCAGCAGCAGAATCGGCGGCAATGAGCAGTTCTTC

clone_size: -
d_call: TRBD1
v_call: TRBV2
j_call: TRBJ1-1
cdr3_aa: CASSPPGTGNTEAFF
cdr3_nt: TGTGCCAGCAGTCCACCCGGGACAGGGAACACTGAAGCTTTCTTT

clone_size: -
d_call: -
v_call: TRBV24-1
j_call: TRBJ2-1
cdr3_aa: CATSDRSGSSYNEQFF
cdr3_nt: TGTGCCACCAGTGATCGTAGTGGGAGCTCCTACAATGAGCAGTTCTTC

clone_size: -
d_call: -
v_call: TRBV6-5
j_call: TRBJ2-2
cdr3_aa: CASSRTTRFGELFF
cdr3_nt: TGTGCCAGCAGTCGGACTACACGGTTCGGGGAGCTGTTTTTT

clone_size: -
d_call: -
v_call: TRBV6-4
j_call: TRBJ2-1
cdr3_aa: CASSDRGGEQFF
cdr3_nt: TGTGCCAGCAGTGACAGGGGGGGTGAGCAGTTCTTC

clone_size: few
d_call: TRBD1
v_call: TRBV12-5
j_call: TRBJ1-5
cdr3_aa: CASGFGQGEGNQPQHF
cdr3_nt: TGTGCTAGTGGTTTCGGACAGGGCGAAGGCAATCAGCCCCAGCATTTT

clone_size: -
d_call: TRBD2
v_call: TRBV6-5
j_call: TRBJ2-5
cdr3_aa: CASSRTRSETQYF
cdr3_nt: TGTGCCAGCAGTAGGACTAGAAGCGAGACCCAGTACTTC

clone_size: -
d_call: -
v_call: TRBV5-1
j_call: TRBJ1-3
cdr3_aa: CASRGAGSGNTIYF
cdr3_nt: TGCGCCAGCAGGGGCGCGGGCTCTGGAAACACCATATATTTT

clone_size: medium-sized
d_call: TRBD1
v_call: TRBV18
j_call: TRBJ1-6
cdr3_aa: CASSPNPGQGHSPLHF
cdr3_nt: TGTGCCAGCTCACCGAATCCGGGACAGGGGCATTCACCCCTCCACTTT

clone_size: -
d_call: -
v_call: TRBV5-1
j_call: TRBJ1-5
cdr3_aa: CASSPGLGGDQPQHF
cdr3_nt: TGCGCCAGCAGCCCGGGGCTCGGGGGGGATCAGCCCCAGCATTTT

clone_size: -
d_call: -
v_call: TRBV6-1
j_call: TRBJ1-2
cdr3_aa: CASSEAKMQQSYGYTF
cdr3_nt: TGTGCCAGCAGTGAAGCGAAGATGCAACAGAGCTATGGCTACACCTTC

clone_size: -
d_call: TRBD2
v_call: TRBV12-3/TRBV12-4
j_call: TRBJ2-7
cdr3_aa: CASNRGGWAEQYF
cdr3_nt: TGTGCCAGCAATCGGGGGGGGTGGGCCGAGCAGTACTTC

clone_size: -
d_call: -
v_call: TRBV5-1
j_call: TRBJ2-1
cdr3_aa: CASSLEYSSYNEQFF
cdr3_nt: TGCGCCAGCAGCTTGGAGTACAGCTCCTACAATGAGCAGTTCTTC

clone_size: -
d_call: -
v_call: TRBV7-8
j_call: TRBJ2-7
cdr3_aa: CASSLGGGQGAYEQYF
cdr3_nt: TGTGCCAGCAGCTTAGGTGGAGGGCAGGGGGCCTACGAGCAGTACTTC